The source of this T cell receptor beta chain is a study of identifying expanded T cells in peripheral blood. The CDR3 has 13 amino acids. The germline V gene has CDR1 MNHEY and CDR2 SVGAGI. The J segment lost 1 base and the V segment lost 4 bases, leaving 0 bases of the junction unmatched. This clone turned up a few times. Some clones are missing from TCRdb's copy, which holds only in-frame ones; the method was immunoSEQ multiplex PCR. The data show approximately 85,000 clones, 80% to 90% seen once. J is TRBJ1-1 and V is TRBV6-5, with 7 bases identical to TRBD1. Sequenced material: blood. The sequence was obtained from a person between 18 and 70 years old in good health. The CDR3, as DNA: TGTGCCAGCAGTTGGACAGGGAACACTGAAGCTTTCTTT. Translating gives CASSWTGNTEAFF.